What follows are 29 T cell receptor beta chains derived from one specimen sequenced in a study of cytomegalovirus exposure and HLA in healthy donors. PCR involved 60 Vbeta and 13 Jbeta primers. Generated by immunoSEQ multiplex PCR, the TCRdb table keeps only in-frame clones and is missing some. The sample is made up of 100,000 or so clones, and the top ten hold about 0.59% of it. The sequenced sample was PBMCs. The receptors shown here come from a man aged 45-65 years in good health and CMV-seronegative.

The CDR3 is CASSFSGTSGSYEQYF. DNA for the CDR3: TGTGCCAGCAGCTTCTCCGGGACTAGCGGCTCCTACGAGCAGTACTTC. The V and J genes are TRBV11-3 and TRBJ2-7; 11 nucleotides align to TRBD2. This CDR3 is 16 amino acids long. Per the germline V gene, CDR1 is SGHNT and CDR2 is YENEEA. V lost 3 bases, J lost 0 bases, and 4 bases stayed unmatched.

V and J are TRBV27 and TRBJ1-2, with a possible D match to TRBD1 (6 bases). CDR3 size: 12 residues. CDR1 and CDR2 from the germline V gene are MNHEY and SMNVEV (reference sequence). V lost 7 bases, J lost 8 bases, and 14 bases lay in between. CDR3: CASKQGSRGYTF. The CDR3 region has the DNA TGTGCCAGCAAACAGGGAAGTAGAGGCTACACCTTC.

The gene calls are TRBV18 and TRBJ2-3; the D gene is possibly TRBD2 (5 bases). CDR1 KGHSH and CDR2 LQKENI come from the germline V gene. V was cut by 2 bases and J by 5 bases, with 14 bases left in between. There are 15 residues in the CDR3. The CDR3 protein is CASSPTGVKVDTQYF. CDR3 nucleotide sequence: TGTGCCAGCTCACCAACCGGGGTTAAGGTAGATACGCAGTATTTT.

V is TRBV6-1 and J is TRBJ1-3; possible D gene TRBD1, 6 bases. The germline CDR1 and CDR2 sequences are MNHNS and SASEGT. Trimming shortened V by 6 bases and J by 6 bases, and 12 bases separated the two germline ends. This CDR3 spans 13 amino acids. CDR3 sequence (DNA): TGTGCCAGCAGGGGGACATTAAAAAACACCATATATTTT. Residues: CASRGTLKNTIYF.

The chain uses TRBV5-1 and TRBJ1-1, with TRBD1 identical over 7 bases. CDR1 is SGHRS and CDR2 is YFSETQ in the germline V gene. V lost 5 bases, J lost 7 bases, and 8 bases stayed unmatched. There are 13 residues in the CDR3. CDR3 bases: TGCGCCAGCAGTCGAACAGGGGCCCATGAAGCTTTCTTT. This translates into CASSRTGAHEAFF.

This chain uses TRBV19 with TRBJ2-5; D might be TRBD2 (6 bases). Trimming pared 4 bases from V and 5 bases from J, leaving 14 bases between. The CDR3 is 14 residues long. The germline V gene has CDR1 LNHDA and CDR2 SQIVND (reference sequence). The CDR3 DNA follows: TGTGCCAGTAGTACACAGGCGGGGCGGGAGACCCAGTACTTC. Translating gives CASSTQAGRETQYF.

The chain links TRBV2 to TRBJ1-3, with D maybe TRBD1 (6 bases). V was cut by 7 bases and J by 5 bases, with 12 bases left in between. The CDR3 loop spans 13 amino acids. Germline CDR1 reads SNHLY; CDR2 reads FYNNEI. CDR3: CASNGGGRNTIYF. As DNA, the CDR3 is TGTGCCAGCAACGGCGGGGGCCGAAACACCATATATTTT.

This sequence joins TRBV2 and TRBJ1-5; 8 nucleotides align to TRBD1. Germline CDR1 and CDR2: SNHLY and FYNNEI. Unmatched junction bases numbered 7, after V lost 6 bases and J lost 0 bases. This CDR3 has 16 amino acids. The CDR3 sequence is CASRADRGDSNQPQHF. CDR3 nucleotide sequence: TGTGCCAGCAGGGCAGACAGGGGAGATAGCAATCAGCCCCAGCATTTT.

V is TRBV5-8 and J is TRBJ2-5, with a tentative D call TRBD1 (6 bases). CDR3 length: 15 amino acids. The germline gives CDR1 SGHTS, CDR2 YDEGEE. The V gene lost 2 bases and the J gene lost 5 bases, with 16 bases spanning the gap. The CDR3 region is CASSFDRAQGETQYF. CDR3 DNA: TGTGCCAGCAGCTTCGACCGGGCCCAGGGGGAGACCCAGTACTTC.

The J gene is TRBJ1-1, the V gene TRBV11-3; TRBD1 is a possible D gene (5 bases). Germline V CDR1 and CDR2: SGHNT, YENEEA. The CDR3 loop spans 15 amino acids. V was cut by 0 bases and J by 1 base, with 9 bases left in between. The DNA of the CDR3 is TGTGCCAGCAGCTTAGATTTTCAGGGGAACACTGAAGCTTTCTTT. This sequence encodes CASSLDFQGNTEAFF.

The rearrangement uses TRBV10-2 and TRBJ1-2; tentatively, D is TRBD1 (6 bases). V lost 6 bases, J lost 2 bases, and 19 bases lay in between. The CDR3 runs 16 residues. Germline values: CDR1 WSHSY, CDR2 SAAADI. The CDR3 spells CASRPFNRDTNYGYTF. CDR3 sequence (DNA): TGCGCCAGCAGACCCTTTAACCGGGACACGAACTATGGCTACACCTTC.

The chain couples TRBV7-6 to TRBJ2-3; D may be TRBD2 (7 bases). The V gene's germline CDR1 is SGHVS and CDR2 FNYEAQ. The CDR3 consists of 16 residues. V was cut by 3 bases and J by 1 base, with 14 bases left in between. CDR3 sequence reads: CASSLAREGGTDTQYF. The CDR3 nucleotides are TGTGCCAGCAGCTTGGCCAGGGAGGGGGGCACAGATACGCAGTATTTT.

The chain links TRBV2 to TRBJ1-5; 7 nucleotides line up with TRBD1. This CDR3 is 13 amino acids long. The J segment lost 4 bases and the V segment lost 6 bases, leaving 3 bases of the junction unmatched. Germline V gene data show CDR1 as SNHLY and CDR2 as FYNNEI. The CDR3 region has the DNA TGTGCCAGCAGAGGACAGGTAAATCAGCCCCAGCATTTT. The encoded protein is CASRGQVNQPQHF.

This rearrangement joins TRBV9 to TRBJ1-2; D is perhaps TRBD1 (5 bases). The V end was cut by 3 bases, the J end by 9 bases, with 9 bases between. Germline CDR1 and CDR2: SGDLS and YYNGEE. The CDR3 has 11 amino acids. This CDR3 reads CASSEAGSYTF. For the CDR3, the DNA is TGTGCCAGCAGCGAGGCAGGGAGCTACACCTTC.

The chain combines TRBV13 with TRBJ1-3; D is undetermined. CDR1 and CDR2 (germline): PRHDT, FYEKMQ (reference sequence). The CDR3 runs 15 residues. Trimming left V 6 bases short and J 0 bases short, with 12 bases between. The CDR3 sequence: CASSTRGSSGNTIYF. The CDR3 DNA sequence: TGTGCCAGCAGTACACGGGGAAGCTCTGGAAACACCATATATTTT.

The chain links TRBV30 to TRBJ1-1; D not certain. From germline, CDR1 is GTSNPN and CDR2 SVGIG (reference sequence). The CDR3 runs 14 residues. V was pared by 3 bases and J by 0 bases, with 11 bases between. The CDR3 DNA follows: TGTGCCTGGAGGCTACCGGGGTTGAACACTGAAGCTTTCTTT. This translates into CAWRLPGLNTEAFF.

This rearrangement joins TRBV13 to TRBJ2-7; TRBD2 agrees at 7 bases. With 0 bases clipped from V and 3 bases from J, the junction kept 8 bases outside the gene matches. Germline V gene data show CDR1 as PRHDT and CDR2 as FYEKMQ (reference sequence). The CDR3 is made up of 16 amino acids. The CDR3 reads CASSLGWGGERYEQYF. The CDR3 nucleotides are TGTGCCAGCAGCTTAGGTTGGGGAGGGGAACGCTACGAGCAGTACTTC.

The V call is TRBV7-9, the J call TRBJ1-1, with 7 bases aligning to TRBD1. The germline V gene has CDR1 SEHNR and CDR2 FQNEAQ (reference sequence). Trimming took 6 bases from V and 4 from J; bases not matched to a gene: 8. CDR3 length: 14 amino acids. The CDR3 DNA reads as TGTGCCAGCAGGGACACAGGGGAGTCCACTGAAGCTTTCTTT. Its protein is CASRDTGESTEAFF.

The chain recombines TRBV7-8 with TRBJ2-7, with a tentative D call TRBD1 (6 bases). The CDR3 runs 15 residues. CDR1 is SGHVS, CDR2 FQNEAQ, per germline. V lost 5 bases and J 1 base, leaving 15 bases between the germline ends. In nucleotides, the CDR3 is TGTGCCAGCAGCACCACAGGGAGTAGTTCCTACGAGCAGTACTTC. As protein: CASSTTGSSSYEQYF. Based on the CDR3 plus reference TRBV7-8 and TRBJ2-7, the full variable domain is GAGVSQSPRYKVAKRGQDVALRCDPISGHVSLFWYQQALGQGPEFLTYFQNEAQLDKSGLPSDRFFAERPEGSVSTLKIQRTQQEDSAVYLCASSTTGSSSYEQYFGPGTRLTVT.

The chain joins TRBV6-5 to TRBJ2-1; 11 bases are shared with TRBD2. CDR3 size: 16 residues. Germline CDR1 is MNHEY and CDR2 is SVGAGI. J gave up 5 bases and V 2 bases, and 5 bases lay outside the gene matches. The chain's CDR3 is CASSYTGLAANNEQFF. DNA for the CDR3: TGTGCCAGCAGTTACACGGGACTAGCGGCTAACAATGAGCAGTTCTTC.

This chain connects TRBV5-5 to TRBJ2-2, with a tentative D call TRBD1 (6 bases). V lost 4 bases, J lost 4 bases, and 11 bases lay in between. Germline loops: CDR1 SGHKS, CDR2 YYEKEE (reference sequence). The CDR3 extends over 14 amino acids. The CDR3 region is CASSNRVTTGELFF. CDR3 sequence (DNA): TGTGCCAGCAGCAACAGGGTGACCACCGGGGAGCTGTTTTTT.

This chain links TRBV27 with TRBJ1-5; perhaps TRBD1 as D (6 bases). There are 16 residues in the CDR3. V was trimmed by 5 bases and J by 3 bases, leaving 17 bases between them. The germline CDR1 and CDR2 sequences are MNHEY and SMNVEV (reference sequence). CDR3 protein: CASSPRAGVANQPQHF. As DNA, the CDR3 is TGTGCCAGCAGTCCTCGGGCAGGGGTCGCCAATCAGCCCCAGCATTTT.

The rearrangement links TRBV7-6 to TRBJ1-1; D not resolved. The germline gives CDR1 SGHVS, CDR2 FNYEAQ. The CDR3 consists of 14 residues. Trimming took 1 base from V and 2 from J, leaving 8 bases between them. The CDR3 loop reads CASSLGRENTEAFF. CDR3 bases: TGTGCCAGCAGCTTAGGTCGGGAAAACACTGAAGCTTTCTTT.

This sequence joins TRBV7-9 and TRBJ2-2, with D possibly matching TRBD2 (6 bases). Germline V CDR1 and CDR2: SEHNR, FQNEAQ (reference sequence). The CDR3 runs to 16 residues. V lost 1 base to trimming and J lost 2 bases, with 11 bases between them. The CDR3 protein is CASSLVLSGNTGELFF. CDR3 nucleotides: TGTGCCAGCAGCTTAGTACTTAGCGGAAACACCGGGGAGCTGTTTTTT.

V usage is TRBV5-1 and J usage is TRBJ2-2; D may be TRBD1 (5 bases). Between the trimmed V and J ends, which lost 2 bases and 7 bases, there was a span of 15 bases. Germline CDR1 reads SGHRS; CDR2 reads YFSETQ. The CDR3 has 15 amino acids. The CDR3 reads CASSFSKGSDGELFF. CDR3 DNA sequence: TGCGCCAGCAGCTTTTCGAAGGGGTCGGACGGGGAGCTGTTTTTT.

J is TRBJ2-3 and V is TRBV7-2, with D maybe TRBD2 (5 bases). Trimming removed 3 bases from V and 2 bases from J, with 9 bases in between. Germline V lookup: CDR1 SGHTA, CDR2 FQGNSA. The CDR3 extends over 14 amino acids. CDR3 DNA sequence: TGTGCCAGCAGCTTGGGCGGGTTCACAGATACGCAGTATTTT. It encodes CASSLGGFTDTQYF.

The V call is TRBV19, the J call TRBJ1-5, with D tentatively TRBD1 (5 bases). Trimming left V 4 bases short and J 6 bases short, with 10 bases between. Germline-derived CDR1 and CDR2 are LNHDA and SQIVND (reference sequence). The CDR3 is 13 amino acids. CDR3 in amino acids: CASSTPGGQPQHF. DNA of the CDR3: TGTGCCAGTAGTACCCCCGGGGGTCAGCCCCAGCATTTT.

As DNA, the CDR3 is TGTGCCAGCAGCTTCACGACAGGACGTGGAAACACCATATATTTT. As protein: CASSFTTGRGNTIYF. The rearrangement links TRBV14 to TRBJ1-3; TRBD1 might be the D (6 bases). Germline V gene data show CDR1 as SGHDN and CDR2 as FVKESK. The CDR3 totals 15 residues. The V end was cut by 5 bases, the J end by 3 bases, with 14 bases between.

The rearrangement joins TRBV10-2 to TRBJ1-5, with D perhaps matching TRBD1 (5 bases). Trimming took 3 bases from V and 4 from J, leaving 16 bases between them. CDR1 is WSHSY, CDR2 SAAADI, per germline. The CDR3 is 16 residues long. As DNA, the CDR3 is TGCGCCAGCAGTGAACCCTCCCTAGGGGCAAATCAGCCCCAGCATTTT. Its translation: CASSEPSLGANQPQHF.